This TCR beta chain was observed in a study of OX40 agonist ivuxolimab in advanced cancers. In this sample, this clone turned up once. The table came from immunoSEQ multiplex PCR; TCRdb's copy has only in-frame clones and leaves some out. The sample records fewer than 85,000 clones, roughly 89% being singletons. A history of autoimmune disease or systemic immunosuppression excluded patients. The length of the CDR3 is 13 residues. J gave up 5 bases and V 1 base, and 0 bases lay outside the gene matches. Germline CDR1 is GTSNPN and CDR2 is SVGIG (reference sequence). The chain links TRBV30 to TRBJ2-3, with TRBD2 identical over 10 bases. The sequence was collected from an adult with an advanced solid tumor such as melanoma, head and neck, liver or kidney cancer. Sample: CD4+ or CD8+ T cells sorted from blood, taken in a trial of the OX40 agonist ivuxolimab. In DNA, the CDR3 is TGTGCCTGGAGTGGGACTAGCGGAGATACGCAGTATTTT. It codes for CAWSGTSGDTQYF.